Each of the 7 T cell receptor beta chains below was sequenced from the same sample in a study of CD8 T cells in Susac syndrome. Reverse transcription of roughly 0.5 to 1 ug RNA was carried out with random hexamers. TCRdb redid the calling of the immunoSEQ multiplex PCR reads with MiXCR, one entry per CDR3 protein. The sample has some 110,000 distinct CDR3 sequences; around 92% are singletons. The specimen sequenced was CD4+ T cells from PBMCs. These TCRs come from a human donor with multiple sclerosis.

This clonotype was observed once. The CDR3 is CASSPSRLNEKLFF. The CDR3 nucleotides read TGTGCCAGCTCACCGTCGCGGCTTAATGAAAAACTGTTTTTT. The V gene is TRBV18, the J gene TRBJ1-4; no firm D call. Trimming removed 3 bases from V and 4 bases from J, with 9 bases in between. CDR1 KGHSH and CDR2 LQKENI come from the germline V gene. CDR3 size: 14 residues.

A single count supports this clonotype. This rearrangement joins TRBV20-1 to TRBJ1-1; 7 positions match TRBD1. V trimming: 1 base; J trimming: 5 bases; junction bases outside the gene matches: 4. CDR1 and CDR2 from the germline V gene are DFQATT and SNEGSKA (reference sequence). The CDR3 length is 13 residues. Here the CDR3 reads CSARAGGWTEAFF. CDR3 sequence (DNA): TGCAGTGCTAGAGCAGGGGGATGGACTGAAGCTTTCTTT.

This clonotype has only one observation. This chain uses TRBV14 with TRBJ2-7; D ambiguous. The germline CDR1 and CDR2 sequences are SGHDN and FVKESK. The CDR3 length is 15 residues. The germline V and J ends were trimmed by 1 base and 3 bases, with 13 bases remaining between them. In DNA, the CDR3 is TGTGCCAGCAGCCAAGTACCCAGGAAGCTCTACGAGCAGTACTTC. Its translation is CASSQVPRKLYEQYF.

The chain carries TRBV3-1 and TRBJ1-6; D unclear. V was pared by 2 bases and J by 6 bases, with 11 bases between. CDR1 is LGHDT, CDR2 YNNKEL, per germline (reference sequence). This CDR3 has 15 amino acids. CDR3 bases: TGTGCCAGCAGCCAACTAACTGGAGGTAATTCACCCCTCCACTTT. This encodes CASSQLTGGNSPLHF.

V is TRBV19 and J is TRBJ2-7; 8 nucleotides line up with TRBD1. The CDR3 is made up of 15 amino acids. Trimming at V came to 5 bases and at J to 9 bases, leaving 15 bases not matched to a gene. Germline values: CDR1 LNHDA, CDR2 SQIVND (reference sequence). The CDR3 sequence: CASSATGTGHMTQYF. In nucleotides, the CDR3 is TGTGCCAGTAGTGCCACCGGGACAGGCCATATGACGCAGTACTTC.

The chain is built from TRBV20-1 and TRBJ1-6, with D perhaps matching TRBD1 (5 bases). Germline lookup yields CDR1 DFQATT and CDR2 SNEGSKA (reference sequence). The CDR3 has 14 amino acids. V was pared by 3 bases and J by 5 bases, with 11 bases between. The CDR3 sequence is CSASRQYNNSPLHF. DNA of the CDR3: TGCAGTGCTAGTCGACAGTACAATAATTCACCCCTCCACTTT.

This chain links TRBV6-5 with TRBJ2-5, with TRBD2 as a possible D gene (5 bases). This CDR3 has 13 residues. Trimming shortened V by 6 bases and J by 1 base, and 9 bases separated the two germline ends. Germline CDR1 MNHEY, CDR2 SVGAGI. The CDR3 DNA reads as TGTGCCAGCAGACGGCGGGTCCAAGAGACCCAGTACTTC. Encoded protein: CASRRRVQETQYF.